Sequencing of this TCR beta chain was carried out in a study of coeliac disease (dated by TCRdb to 2022 to 2024). About the investigation overall: Coeliac patients were categorised as having newly diagnosed active disease, refractory coeliac disease type I, or disease controlled by a gluten-free diet. Refractory coeliac disease type I meant no response to a gluten-free diet for more than 12 months, together with immunophenotypically normal intraepithelial cells. Because high-resolution HLA typing was not available, biased TRBV7-2 usage was examined as a proof of principle. The study applied next-generation sequencing of rearranged TRB and TRG CDR3 regions to small intestinal lymphocyte fractions from coeliac and non-coeliac patients. The study set out to describe the TR repertoires of small intestinal T cells in active coeliac disease, refractory type I coeliac disease, and coeliac disease treated with a gluten-free diet. A total of approximately 30 patients took part in the full study: about 22 had serologically confirmed coeliac disease and 8 were controls with non-small intestinal disorders. TRB sequencing was successfully performed on samples from 27 to 30 subjects, among which about two dozen paired bulk unsorted intraepithelial and lamina propria cell samples were included.

Cells were frozen in liquid nitrogen in DMSO/FBS as aliquots of fewer than 600,000 cells, with a single aliquot from each fraction going to sequencing. All 30 or so patients in the study underwent endoscopy and small intestinal biopsy. To release lamina propria cells, the biopsy tissue left over after intraepithelial cell isolation was digested with collagenase. Genomic DNA was extracted from frozen unsorted cell fractions using the Qiagen DNeasy blood extraction kit. Relative to germline, V is missing 4 bases and J is missing 3 bases, with 7 bases of the junction outside any gene match. From the germline V gene (reference sequence), CDR1 is SGHKS and CDR2 is YYEKEE. The CDR3, cysteine through phenylalanine, is 15 amino acids long. Only the CDR3 portion is preserved as DNA: 45 bases, with reading frame beginning at the first base. With regard to this clone: Its antigen is not yet known. Base qualities were left out, and no much larger clone turns up one base away.

The library relied on the immunoSEQ multiplex PCR assay. The TR loci were subjected to amplification by multiplexed PCR, for which V gene segments served as targets of the forward primers and J gene segments as targets of the reverse primers. The Illumina HiSeq System was used to sequence the amplified CDR3 regions. Per the authors' processing: Closely related reads were merged by a nearest-neighbour algorithm to remove PCR and sequencing errors and to collapse the data into unique sequences. Repertoires were summarised by clonality and by T cell density, defined as TR molecules per amount of genomic DNA input. Public TRs were defined as CDR3 amino acid sequences in at least 80% of unsorted samples, then tested for differential abundance between coeliac and control samples. Every lamina propria sample was searched for matches to a list of under 250 published gliadin-specific TRB sequences. Disease-group differences in clonality and density were tested with Kruskal-Wallis tests followed by Dunn post-tests. TCRdb provides this immuneACCESS table in a form limited to in-frame rearrangements. Some clones are lacking; in checked studies, under half of them reflect an unresolved V gene, and why the rest are absent is not known. V and J calls and clone size are those listed in that table; D and trimming were worked out from the DNA. This sample comprises about 9,400 clones, around 66% of them detected only once. The top ten clones comprise around 21% of the sample.

General conclusions and limits of the study: In the authors' view, the approach was unsuitable for unbiased detection of gliadin-specific T cells, since gliadin-specific T cells are scarce and rarely shared between patients. The separation of intraepithelial from lamina propria cells did not yield high-purity fractions, so cross-contamination between compartments was possible. For the most part, TRB repertoires were private, with most amino acid sequences found in only one sample, and V-gene usage showed no significant difference across disease groups. Published gliadin-specific TRB sequences were found in about 50% of the 18 coeliac lamina propria samples but in only 1 of 6 controls. Active coeliac intraepithelial and lamina propria samples had lower TRB and TRG repertoire clonality than controls, suggesting that diverse T cells were recruited.

The chain couples TRBV5-5 to TRBJ2-3; 8 central bases correspond to TRBD1. The sequence was obtained from a woman aged 60-75 years with celiac disease. The sequencing sample was made of lamina propria lymphocytes from the gut. The cell subset or site label corresponds to: lamina propria cell (LPC) fraction of small intestinal biopsy. The CDR3 region: CASSVTGASTDTQYF. The nucleotide sequence reads TGTGCCAGCAGCGTGACAGGGGCCTCAACAGATACGCAGTATTTT. Reference TRBV5-5 and TRBJ2-3 proteins supply the regions before and after the CDR3; the full variable domain is: DAGVTQSPTHLIKTRGQQVTLRCSPISGHKSVSWYQQVLGQGPQFIFQYYEKEERGRGNFPDRFSARQFPNYSSELNVNALLLGDSALYLCASSVTGASTDTQYFGPGTRLTVL.